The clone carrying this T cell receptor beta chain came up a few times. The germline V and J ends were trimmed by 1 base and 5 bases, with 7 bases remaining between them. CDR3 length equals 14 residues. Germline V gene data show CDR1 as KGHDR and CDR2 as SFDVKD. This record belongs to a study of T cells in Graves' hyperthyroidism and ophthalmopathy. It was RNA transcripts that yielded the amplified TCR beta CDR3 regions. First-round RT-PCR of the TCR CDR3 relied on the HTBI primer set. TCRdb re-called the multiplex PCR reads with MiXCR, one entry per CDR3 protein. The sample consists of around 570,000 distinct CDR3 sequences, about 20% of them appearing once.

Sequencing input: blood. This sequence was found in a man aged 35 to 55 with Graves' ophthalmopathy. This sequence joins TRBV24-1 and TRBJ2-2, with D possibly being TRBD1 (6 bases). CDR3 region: CATSDFRGTGELFF. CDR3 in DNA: TGTGCCACCAGTGATTTTAGGGGGACCGGGGAGCTGTTTTTT.